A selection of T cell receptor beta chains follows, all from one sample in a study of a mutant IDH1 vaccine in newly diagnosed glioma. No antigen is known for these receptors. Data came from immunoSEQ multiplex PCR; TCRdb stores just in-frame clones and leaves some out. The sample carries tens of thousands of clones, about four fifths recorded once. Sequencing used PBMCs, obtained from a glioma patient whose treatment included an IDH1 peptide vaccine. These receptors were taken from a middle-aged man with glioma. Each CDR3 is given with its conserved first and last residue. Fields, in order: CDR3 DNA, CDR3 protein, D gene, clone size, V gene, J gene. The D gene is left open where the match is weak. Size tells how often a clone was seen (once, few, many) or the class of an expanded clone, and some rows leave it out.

TGCGCCAGCAGCCAAGAAGGCGGGGGCCACACCGGGGAGCTGTTTTTT	CASSQEGGGHTGELFF	-	-	TRBV4-3	TRBJ2-2
TGTGCCAGCAGTGAAGTCCGTGGGGCTGAAGCTTTCTTT	CASSEVRGAEAFF	-	few	TRBV6-1	TRBJ1-1
TGTGCCAGCAGCCGAACTTCTAGCGGGGACACAGATACGCAGTATTTT	CASSRTSSGDTDTQYF	TRBD2	-	TRBV7-2	TRBJ2-3
TGTGCCAGCAGTTCACTAGCGGCCTCCTACAATGAGCAGTTCTTC	CASSSLAASYNEQFF	TRBD2	few	TRBV28	TRBJ2-1
TGTGCCAGCAGCCAATCTAGCGAGAACACCGGGGAGCTGTTTTTT	CASSQSSENTGELFF	-	few	TRBV4-2	TRBJ2-2
TGTGCCAGCACCCTAAAAGAGACCCAGTACTTC	CASTLKETQYF	-	-	TRBV2	TRBJ2-5
TGCAGCGTCAGACAGGGAAATGAAAAACTGTTTTTT	CSVRQGNEKLFF	TRBD1	-	TRBV29-1	TRBJ1-4
TGTGCCAGCAGGGTGTCGGCAGGGGACACTGAAGCTTTCTTT	CASRVSAGDTEAFF	-	-	TRBV2	TRBJ1-1
TGCGCCAGCGCTTGGGGACAGGGACAAGAGACCCAGTACTTC	CASAWGQGQETQYF	TRBD1	-	TRBV5-1	TRBJ2-5
TGTGCCAGCAGCTTAGGGGCCCAGGAGACCCAGTACTTC	CASSLGAQETQYF	-	-	TRBV7-2	TRBJ2-5
TGTGCCTGGAGTGACCTCGTTTTTAGCTCCTATAATTCACCCCTCCACTTT	CAWSDLVFSSYNSPLHF	-	-	TRBV30	TRBJ1-6
TGTGCCAGCAGCCTTGCGGGGTATCAGCCCCAGCATTTT	CASSLAGYQPQHF	-	few	TRBV7-2	TRBJ1-5
TGTGCCAGCAGCTCCGGACGGCTATCGAGAGGCTACACCTTC	CASSSGRLSRGYTF	-	-	TRBV7-2	TRBJ1-2
TGTGCCAGCAGCTCTAGGGGTGAGGGTTTGAACACTGAAGCTTTCTTT	CASSSRGEGLNTEAFF	-	-	TRBV7-6	TRBJ1-1
TGTGCCAGCAGCCCGGGCGGGAACACTGAAGCTTTCTTT	CASSPGGNTEAFF	-	-	TRBV7-2	TRBJ1-1
TGTGCCAGCAGCTCTCTTGACAGGGCGGGCTATGGCTACACCTTC	CASSSLDRAGYGYTF	TRBD1	-	TRBV7-9	TRBJ1-2
TGTGCCTGGTCCCCCCGCTGGAGGGGGGAGCTGTTTTTT	CAWSPRWRGELFF	-	-	TRBV30	TRBJ2-2
TGTGCCAGCAGTGAAACTTTAAGGGATTACGAGCAGTACTTC	CASSETLRDYEQYF	-	-	TRBV6-1	TRBJ2-7
TGTGCCAGCAGCTCCCTGCGAGGGGGGGACTATGGCTACACCTTC	CASSSLRGGDYGYTF	-	-	TRBV7-9	TRBJ1-2
TGTGCCTGGAGTGGGGGGACTAATGAAAAACTGTTTTTT	CAWSGGTNEKLFF	-	few	TRBV30	TRBJ1-4
TGTGCCAGTAGGAAAGGGGGTGTAGATGAGCAGTTCTTC	CASRKGGVDEQFF	-	-	TRBV19	TRBJ2-1
TGTGCCAGCAGCCCCAGAGGACAGGGGATCACTGAAGCTTTCTTT	CASSPRGQGITEAFF	TRBD1	-	TRBV5-4	TRBJ1-1
TGCGCCAGCAGCTTGCGACAGAGCACTGAAGCTTTCTTT	CASSLRQSTEAFF	-	-	TRBV5-1	TRBJ1-1
TGCGCCAGCAGCGGATATGGACCGGGCCAGGGAGATACGCAGTATTTT	CASSGYGPGQGDTQYF	-	-	TRBV5-1	TRBJ2-3
TGTGCCAGCAGCTTGAACCCAGCAACTAATGAAAAACTGTTTTTT	CASSLNPATNEKLFF	-	once	TRBV5-4	TRBJ1-4
TGTGCCAGCAGTGAACCTCCCGGACGGAAAAGTAGCAATCAGCCCCAGCATTTT	CASSEPPGRKSSNQPQHF	-	-	TRBV2	TRBJ1-5
TGTGCCAGCAGCTTAGCAAGCAATCAGCCCCAGCATTTT	CASSLASNQPQHF	-	few	TRBV7-8	TRBJ1-5
TGCAGCGTTGGGCAGGGGATCCTCACTGAAGCTTTCTTT	CSVGQGILTEAFF	-	few	TRBV29-1	TRBJ1-1
TGTGCCAGCGTGGGCTCCTATAATTCACCCCTCCACTTT	CASVGSYNSPLHF	-	-	TRBV28	TRBJ1-6
TGTGCCAGCAGCGTAGGTGCAGAATCAACCGGGGAGCTGTTTTTT	CASSVGAESTGELFF	-	-	TRBV9	TRBJ2-2
TGTGCCAGCAGCTTAGGAGGCGGCATATCCTACGAGCAGTACTTC	CASSLGGGISYEQYF	-	-	TRBV7-2	TRBJ2-7
TGTGCCAGCAGCTTGCTTATGCGGGGCGACCATATGCAGCCCCAGCATTTT	CASSLLMRGDHMQPQHF	-	-	TRBV5-4	TRBJ1-5
TGTGCCAGCAGTGATCGGCTAACCTACGAGCAGTACTTC	CASSDRLTYEQYF	-	-	TRBV2	TRBJ2-7
TGTGCCAGCTCACCTCCGACAGGGGTTTATGAAAAACTGTTTTTT	CASSPPTGVYEKLFF	TRBD1	-	TRBV18	TRBJ1-4
TGTGCCAGCAGTGCCACAGAGACCCAGTACTTC	CASSATETQYF	-	-	TRBV25-1	TRBJ2-5